This T cell receptor beta chain was recovered during a study of blood T cell repertoires in COVID-19. Overall study context: Whether acute or convalescent, the COVID-19 samples came from the United States, Italy and Spain. T cells, B-cell-depleted T cells, or PBMCs provided the cDNA or gDNA that served as material.

Per the original methods: Quantification of nucleated cells was approximated via reference gene primer amplification. TCRdb's table, derived via immunoSEQ multiplex PCR, lists solely in-frame clones and lacks some. V and J calls and clone size follow that table, whereas D and trimming were derived from the DNA. Counted here are tens of thousands of clones, 70% to 90% occurring once; the ten biggest clones make up 3.9%. With 4 bases clipped from V and 2 bases from J, the junction kept 5 bases outside the gene matches. This CDR3 spans 18 amino acids. Germline lookup yields CDR1 SGHNT and CDR2 YYREEE (reference sequence).

Sample: peripheral blood. This chain connects TRBV5-4 to TRBJ2-6; 14 bases map to TRBD2. This TCR was recovered from a man between 65 and 85 years old with active COVID-19. DNA of the CDR3: TGTGCCAGCAGCAAGGGACTAGCGGGAGAGGCTGGGGCCAACGTCCTGACTTTC. It translates to CASSKGLAGEAGANVLTF.